The 14 T cell receptor beta chains below were found in one sample sequenced in a study of tumor and adjacent non-tumor tissue in lung cancer. No cell sorting was done before RNA was extracted from the tissue. Three rounds of nested PCR, following a modified ARM-PCR protocol, produced the TCRbeta library. TCRdb called the multiplex PCR reads again in MiXCR, with one record for every CDR3 protein. The data hold around 99,000 distinct CDR3 sequences, with 60% to 80% observed a single time. The sequencing input was lung tumor tissue. The receptors shown here come from a woman aged 55-70 years with non-small cell lung cancer.

With respect to this clonotype: The final CDR3 position lacks the conserved phenylalanine or tryptophan, pointing to a likely read error. The chain couples TRBV11-1 to TRBJ2-3; no definite D call. CDR3 size: 12 residues. V was cut by 7 bases and J by 6 bases, with 11 bases left in between. In germline, CDR1 is SGHAT, CDR2 FQDESV (reference sequence). CDR3 DNA: TGTGCCAGCATCCCCAACGCGGATACGCAGTATCTT. Its protein product is CASIPNADTQYL.

Note on this clonotype: The junction departs from the called germline gene at one end, perhaps through a read error. The chain couples TRBV12-3 or TRBV12-4 to TRBJ2-4; tentatively, D is TRBD1 (5 bases). The CDR3 runs 15 residues. The CDR3 nucleotides are TGTGCCAGCAGTTTCAGGGTAGACGCCAAAAACATTCAGTATTTC. Protein: CASSFRVDAKNIQYF.

This clonotype was seen just once. One end of the junction is discordant with germline, which a read error may explain. The chain employs TRBV11-2 and TRBJ2-3; 9 nucleotides agree with TRBD2. The CDR3 totals 13 residues. CDR1 SGHAT and CDR2 FQNNGV come from the germline V gene. The CDR3 reads CASSSGLADTQNF. The CDR3 DNA is TGTGCCAGCAGCTCGGGACTAGCAGATACGCAGAATTTT.

Comment on this clonotype: The germline gene is not matched at one end of the junction; a read error may be the cause. The chain recombines TRBV29-1 with TRBJ2-3; possibly TRBD1 or TRBD2 for D (5 bases each). The CDR3 is 14 amino acids. The germline V gene encodes CDR1 SQVTM and CDR2 ANQGSEA. CDR3 amino acids: CSVTQLGETDMQYF. The CDR3 DNA reads TGCAGCGTTACGCAGTTGGGGGAGACAGATATGCAGTATTTT.

Turning to this clonotype: This could be a read error, since a much larger clone is one nucleotide away. V and J are TRBV6-2 or TRBV6-3 and TRBJ2-7; 7 bases agree with TRBD2. This CDR3 comprises 16 residues. V lost 5 bases to trimming and J lost 4 bases; unmatched junction nucleotides: 14. CDR1 is MNHEY and CDR2 is SVGEGT in the germline V gene. The CDR3 region is CASSTRGLTGRYEQYF. For the CDR3, the DNA is TGTGCCAGCAGTACGAGGGGACTAACGGGACGTTACGAGCAGTACTTC.

Regarding this clonotype: At one of its ends the junction is not consistent with the germline gene, which may arise from a read error. This chain joins TRBV4-2 and TRBJ1-5, with D uncertain. CDR3 size: 15 residues. CDR1 is LGHNA and CDR2 is YNFKEQ in the germline V gene. The CDR3 protein is CACSQNEESNQPQHF. The CDR3 DNA reads TGTGCCTGCAGCCAGAATGAAGAAAGCAATCAGCCCCAGCATTTT.

Concerning this clonotype itself: Relative to the germline gene, one junction end is altered; a read error may explain this. The chain combines TRBV6-5 with TRBJ2-1; D might be TRBD2 (6 bases). This CDR3 is 16 amino acids long. CDR1 is MNHEY, CDR2 SVGAGI, per germline. The CDR3 DNA follows: TGTGCCAACAGTTACCACCCCTCGCGGGAAGACAATGAGCAGCTCTTC. Translating it yields CANSYHPSREDNEQLF.

Comment on this clonotype: One end of the junction fails to match germline, which may point to a read error. The chain couples TRBV29-1 to TRBJ2-2, with 8 bases lining up with TRBD1. Per germline, CDR1 SQVTM and CDR2 ANQGSEA. The CDR3 is 14 amino acids. The CDR3 reads CSVDGQGATGELLF. CDR3 nucleotides: TGCAGCGTTGATGGGCAGGGGGCAACCGGGGAGCTGTTGTTT.

This clonotype was detected many times. The chain links TRBV11-2 to TRBJ2-3; tentative D call: TRBD2 (5 bases). The CDR3 runs 15 residues. Germline loops: CDR1 SGHAT, CDR2 FQNNGV. V lost 5 bases to trimming and J lost 2 bases, with 14 bases between them. The CDR3 bases are TGTGCCAGCAGCCTGGAGGTTAGGGTCACAGATACGCAGTATTTT. Translated, it gives CASSLEVRVTDTQYF.

This clonotype was counted ten times or more. The J gene is TRBJ2-5, the V gene TRBV29-1; TRBD1 aligns across 10 bases. V lost 0 bases, J lost 3 bases, and 7 bases stayed unmatched. Looked up from germline, CDR1 is SQVTM and CDR2 is ANQGSEA. The CDR3 spans 16 residues. This CDR3 is CSVEDLEDRGEETQYF. The CDR3, as DNA: TGCAGCGTTGAAGATTTGGAGGACAGGGGGGAAGAGACCCAGTACTTC.

The chain uses TRBV6-2 or TRBV6-3 and TRBJ2-3; D gene ambiguous. The germline CDR1 and CDR2 sequences are MNHEY and SVGEGT. There are 14 residues in the CDR3. V was clipped by 4 bases and J by 6 bases, with 14 bases between them. The CDR3 sequence is CASSFDVDRDTQYF. The CDR3 nucleotides are TGTGCCAGCAGTTTCGATGTGGATAGGGATACGCAGTATTTT.

Within the sample, this clonotype is medium-sized. The genes are TRBV20-1 and TRBJ2-7; 7 bases line up with TRBD2. From germline, CDR1 is DFQATT and CDR2 SNEGSKA (reference sequence). Losses at the gene ends were 5 bases for V and 1 base for J; bases not matched to a gene: 11. The CDR3 is 15 residues long. The CDR3 nucleotides read TGCAGTGCTGGGTTACCGGGAGGCCTTTCCTACGAGCAGTACTTC. Translation gives CSAGLPGGLSYEQYF.

The CDR3: CSTATTSGSSYEQYF. The CDR3 nucleotides are TGCAGTACTGCGACTACTAGCGGCAGCTCCTACGAGCAGTACTTC. This sequence joins TRBV20-1 and TRBJ2-7; 8 bases map to TRBD2. The ends lost 8 bases at V and 0 bases at J; junction bases unmatched: 12. This CDR3 has 15 residues. CDR1 is DFQATT, CDR2 SNEGSKA, per germline (reference sequence).

This clonotype was picked up a small number of times. This sequence joins TRBV12-3 or TRBV12-4 and TRBJ1-1; the match to TRBD1 covers 8 bases. Trimming took 7 bases from V and 11 from J; bases not matched to a gene: 15. This CDR3 spans 14 amino acids. The CDR3 DNA reads TGTGCCAGCACCCAGGGGGCTCAGGGCCGGGACGCTTTCTTT. Encoded protein: CASTQGAQGRDAFF.